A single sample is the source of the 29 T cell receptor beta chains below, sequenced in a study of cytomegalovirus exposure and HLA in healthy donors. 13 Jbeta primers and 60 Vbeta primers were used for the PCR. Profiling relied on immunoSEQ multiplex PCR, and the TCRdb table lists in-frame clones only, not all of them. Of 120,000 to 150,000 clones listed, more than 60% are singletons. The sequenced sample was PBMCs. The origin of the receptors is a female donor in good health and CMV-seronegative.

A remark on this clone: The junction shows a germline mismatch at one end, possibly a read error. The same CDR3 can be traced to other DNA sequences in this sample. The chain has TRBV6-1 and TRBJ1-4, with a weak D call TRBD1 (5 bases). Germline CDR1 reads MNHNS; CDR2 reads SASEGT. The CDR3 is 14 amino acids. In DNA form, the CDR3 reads TGTGCCAGCAGTGTGGGGCAGCCTAATGAAAAGCTGTTTTTT. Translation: CASSVGQPNEKLFF.

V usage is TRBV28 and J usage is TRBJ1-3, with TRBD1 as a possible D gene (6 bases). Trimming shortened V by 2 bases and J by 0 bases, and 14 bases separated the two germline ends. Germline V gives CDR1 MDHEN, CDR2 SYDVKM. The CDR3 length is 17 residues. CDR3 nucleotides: TGTGCCAGCAGTTTAAACCAAAAGGGGGACTCTGGAAACACCATATATTTT. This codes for CASSLNQKGDSGNTIYF.

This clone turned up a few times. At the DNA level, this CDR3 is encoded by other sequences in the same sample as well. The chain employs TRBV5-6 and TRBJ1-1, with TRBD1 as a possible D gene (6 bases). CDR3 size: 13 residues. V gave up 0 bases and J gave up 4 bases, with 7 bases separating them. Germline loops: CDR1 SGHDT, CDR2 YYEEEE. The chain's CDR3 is CASSLGGGTEAFF. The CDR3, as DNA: TGTGCCAGCAGCTTGGGAGGGGGCACTGAAGCTTTCTTT.

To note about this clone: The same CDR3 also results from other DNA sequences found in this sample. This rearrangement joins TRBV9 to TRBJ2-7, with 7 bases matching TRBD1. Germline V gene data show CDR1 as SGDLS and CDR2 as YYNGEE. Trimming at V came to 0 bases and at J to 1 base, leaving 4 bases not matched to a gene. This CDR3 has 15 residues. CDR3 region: CASSVAAGGSYEQYF. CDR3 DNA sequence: TGTGCCAGCAGCGTAGCTGCAGGGGGATCCTACGAGCAGTACTTC.

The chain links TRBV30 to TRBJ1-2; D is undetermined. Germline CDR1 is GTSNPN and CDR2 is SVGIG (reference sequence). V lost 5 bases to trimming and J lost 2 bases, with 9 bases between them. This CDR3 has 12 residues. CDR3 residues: CAWGSGNYGYTF. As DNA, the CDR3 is TGTGCCTGGGGGAGCGGGAACTATGGCTACACCTTC.

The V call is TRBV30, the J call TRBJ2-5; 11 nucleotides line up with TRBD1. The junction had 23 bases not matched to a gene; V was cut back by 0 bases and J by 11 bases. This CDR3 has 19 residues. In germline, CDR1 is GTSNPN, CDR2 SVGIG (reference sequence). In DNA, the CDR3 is TGTGCCTGGAGTGTACTTCGGACAGGGGGCCCAACTTTCTCTAGGGAGCAGTACTTC. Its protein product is CAWSVLRTGGPTFSREQYF.

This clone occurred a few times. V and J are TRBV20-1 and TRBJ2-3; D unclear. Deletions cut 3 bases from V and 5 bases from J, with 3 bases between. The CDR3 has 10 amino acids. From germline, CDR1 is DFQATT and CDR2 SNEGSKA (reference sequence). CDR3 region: CSASRDTQYF. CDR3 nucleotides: TGCAGTGCTAGTCGAGATACGCAGTATTTT.

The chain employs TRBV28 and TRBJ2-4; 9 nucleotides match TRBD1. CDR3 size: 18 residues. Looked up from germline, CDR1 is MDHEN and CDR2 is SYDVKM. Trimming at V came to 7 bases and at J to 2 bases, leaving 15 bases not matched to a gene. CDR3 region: CASIQGQGRRETKNIQYF. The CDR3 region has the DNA TGTGCCAGCATCCAAGGACAGGGGAGGAGGGAAACCAAAAACATTCAGTACTTC.

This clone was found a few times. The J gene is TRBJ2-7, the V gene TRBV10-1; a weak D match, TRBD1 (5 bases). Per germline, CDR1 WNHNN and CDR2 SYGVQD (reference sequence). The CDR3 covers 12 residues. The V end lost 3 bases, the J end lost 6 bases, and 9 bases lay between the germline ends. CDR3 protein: CASSDGAREQYF. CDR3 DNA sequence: TGCGCCAGCAGTGATGGGGCCCGCGAGCAGTACTTC.

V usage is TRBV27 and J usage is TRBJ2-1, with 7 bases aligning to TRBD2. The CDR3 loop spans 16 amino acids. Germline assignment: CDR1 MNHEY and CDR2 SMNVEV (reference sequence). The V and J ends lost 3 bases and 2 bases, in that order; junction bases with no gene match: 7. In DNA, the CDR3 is TGTGCCAGCAGTTTTCGTGGCGGGAGTACCTACAATGAGCAGTTCTTC. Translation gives CASSFRGGSTYNEQFF.

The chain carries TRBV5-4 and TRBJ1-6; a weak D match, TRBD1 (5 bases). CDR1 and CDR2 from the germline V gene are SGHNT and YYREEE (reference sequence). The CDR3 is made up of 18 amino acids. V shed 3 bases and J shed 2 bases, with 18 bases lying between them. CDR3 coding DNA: TGTGCCAGCAGCTCCCTCGGGGGTCCTGCCCCCTATAATTCACCCCTCCACTTT. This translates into CASSSLGGPAPYNSPLHF.

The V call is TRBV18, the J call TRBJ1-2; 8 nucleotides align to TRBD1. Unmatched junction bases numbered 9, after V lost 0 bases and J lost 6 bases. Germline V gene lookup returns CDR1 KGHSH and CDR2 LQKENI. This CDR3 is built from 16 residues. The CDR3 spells CASSPPGARGLNGYTF. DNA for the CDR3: TGTGCCAGCTCACCACCCGGGGCCAGGGGGCTCAATGGCTACACCTTC.

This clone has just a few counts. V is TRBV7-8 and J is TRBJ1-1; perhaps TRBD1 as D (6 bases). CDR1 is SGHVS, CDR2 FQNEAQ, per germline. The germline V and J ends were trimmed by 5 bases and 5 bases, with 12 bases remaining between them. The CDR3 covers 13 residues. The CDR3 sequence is CASSLDRMTEAFF. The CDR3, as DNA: TGTGCCAGCAGCCTTGACAGGATGACTGAAGCTTTCTTT.

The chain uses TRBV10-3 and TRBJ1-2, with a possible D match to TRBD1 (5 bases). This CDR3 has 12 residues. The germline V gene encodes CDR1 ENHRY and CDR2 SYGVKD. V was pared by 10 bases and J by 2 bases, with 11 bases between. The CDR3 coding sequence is TGTGCCACGTGGGGCCCGAACTATGGCTACACCTTC. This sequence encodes CATWGPNYGYTF.

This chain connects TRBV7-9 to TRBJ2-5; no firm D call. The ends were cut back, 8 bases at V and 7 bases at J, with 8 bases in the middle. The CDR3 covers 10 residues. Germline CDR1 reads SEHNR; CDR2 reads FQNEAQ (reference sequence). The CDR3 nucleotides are TGTGCCAGCGAATCGGGGACCCAGTACTTC. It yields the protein CASESGTQYF.

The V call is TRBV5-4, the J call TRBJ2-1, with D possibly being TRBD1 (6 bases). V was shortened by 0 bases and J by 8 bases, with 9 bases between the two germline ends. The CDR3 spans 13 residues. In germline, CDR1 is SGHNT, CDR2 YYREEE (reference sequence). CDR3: CASSLGGPYEQFF. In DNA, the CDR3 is TGTGCCAGCAGCTTGGGGGGGCCGTATGAGCAGTTCTTC.

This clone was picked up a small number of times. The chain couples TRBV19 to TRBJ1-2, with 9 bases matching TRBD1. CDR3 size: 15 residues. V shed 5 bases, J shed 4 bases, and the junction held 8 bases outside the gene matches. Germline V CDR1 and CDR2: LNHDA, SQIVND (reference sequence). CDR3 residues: CASSLSPDRGYGYTF. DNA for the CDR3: TGTGCCAGTAGTCTAAGTCCGGACAGGGGCTATGGCTACACCTTC.

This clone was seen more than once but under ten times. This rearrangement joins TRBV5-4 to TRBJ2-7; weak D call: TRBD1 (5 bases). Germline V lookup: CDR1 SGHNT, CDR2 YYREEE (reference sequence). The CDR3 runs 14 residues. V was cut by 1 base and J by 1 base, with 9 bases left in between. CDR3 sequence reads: CASSLSDRSYEQYF. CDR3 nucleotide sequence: TGTGCCAGCAGCTTGTCTGACAGATCCTACGAGCAGTACTTC.

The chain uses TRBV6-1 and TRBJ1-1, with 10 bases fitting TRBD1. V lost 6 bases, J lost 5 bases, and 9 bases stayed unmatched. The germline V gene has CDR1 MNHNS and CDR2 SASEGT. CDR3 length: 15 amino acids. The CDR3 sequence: CASRGRGTGETEAFF. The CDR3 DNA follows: TGTGCCAGCAGGGGTAGGGGGACAGGGGAAACTGAAGCTTTCTTT.

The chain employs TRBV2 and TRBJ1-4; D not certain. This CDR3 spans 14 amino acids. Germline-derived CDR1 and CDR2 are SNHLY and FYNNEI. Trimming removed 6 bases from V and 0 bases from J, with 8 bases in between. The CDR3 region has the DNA TGTGCCAGCAGGAGAGAGGCAACTAATGAAAAACTGTTTTTT. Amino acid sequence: CASRREATNEKLFF.

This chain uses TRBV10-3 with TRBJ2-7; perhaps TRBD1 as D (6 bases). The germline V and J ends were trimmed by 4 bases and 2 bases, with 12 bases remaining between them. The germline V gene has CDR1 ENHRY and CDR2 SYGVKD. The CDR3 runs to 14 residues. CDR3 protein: CAISGTDTTYEQYF. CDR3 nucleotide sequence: TGTGCCATCAGTGGGACAGATACCACCTACGAGCAGTACTTC.

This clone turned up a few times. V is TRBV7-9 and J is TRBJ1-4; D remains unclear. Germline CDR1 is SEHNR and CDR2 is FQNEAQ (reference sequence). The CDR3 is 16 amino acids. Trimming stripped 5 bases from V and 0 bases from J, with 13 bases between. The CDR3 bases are TGTGCCAGCAGCCGGCAACGCGGGGCAACTAATGAAAAACTGTTTTTT. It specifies CASSRQRGATNEKLFF.

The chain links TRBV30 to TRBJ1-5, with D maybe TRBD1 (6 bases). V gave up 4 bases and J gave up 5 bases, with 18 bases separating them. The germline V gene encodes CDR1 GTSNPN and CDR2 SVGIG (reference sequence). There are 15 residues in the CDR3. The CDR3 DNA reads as TGTGCCTGGAATCCAGTAACAGGGTGGGATCAGCCCCAGCATTTT. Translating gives CAWNPVTGWDQPQHF.

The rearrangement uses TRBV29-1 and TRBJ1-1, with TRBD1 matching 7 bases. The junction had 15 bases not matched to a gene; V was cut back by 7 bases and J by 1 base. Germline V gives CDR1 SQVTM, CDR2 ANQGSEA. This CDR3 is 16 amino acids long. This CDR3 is CSAVLIGGPRNTEAFF. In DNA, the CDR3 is TGCAGCGCCGTTCTTATAGGGGGCCCACGGAACACTGAAGCTTTCTTT. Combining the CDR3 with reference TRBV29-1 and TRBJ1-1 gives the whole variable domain SAVISQKPSRDICQRGTSLTIQCQVDSQVTMMFWYRQQPGQSLTLIATANQGSEATYESGFVIDKFPISRPNLTFSTLTVSNMSPEDSSIYLCSAVLIGGPRNTEAFFGQGTRLTVV.

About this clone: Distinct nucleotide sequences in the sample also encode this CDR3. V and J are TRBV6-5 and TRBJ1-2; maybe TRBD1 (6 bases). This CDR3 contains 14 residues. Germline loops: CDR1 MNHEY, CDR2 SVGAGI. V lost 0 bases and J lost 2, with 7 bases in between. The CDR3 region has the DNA TGTGCCAGCAGTTACTCTCAGGGGAACTATGGCTACACCTTC. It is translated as CASSYSQGNYGYTF.

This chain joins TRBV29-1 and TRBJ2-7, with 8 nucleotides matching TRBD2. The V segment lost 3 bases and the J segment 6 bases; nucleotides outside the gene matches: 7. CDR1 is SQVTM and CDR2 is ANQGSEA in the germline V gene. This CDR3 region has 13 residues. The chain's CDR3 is CSVDSGGPSEQYF. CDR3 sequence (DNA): TGCAGCGTTGATTCGGGAGGGCCAAGCGAGCAGTACTTC.

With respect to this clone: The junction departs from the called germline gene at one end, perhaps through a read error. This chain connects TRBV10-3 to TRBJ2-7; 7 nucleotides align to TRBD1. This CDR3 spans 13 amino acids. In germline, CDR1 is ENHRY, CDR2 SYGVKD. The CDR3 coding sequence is TGTGCCATCAGTGAACAGGGGCCCTACGAGCGGTACTTC. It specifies CAISEQGPYERYF.

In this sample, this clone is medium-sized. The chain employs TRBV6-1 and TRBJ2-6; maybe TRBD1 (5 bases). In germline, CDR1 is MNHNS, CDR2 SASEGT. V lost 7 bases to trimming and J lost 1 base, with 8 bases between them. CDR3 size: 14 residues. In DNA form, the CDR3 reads TGTGCCAGCAACCCAGGGTCTGGGGCCAACGTCCTGACTTTC. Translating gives CASNPGSGANVLTF.

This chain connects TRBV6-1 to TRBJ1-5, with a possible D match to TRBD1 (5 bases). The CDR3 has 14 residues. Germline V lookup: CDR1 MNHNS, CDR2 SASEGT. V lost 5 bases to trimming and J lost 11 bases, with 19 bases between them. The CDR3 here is CASSSAGNPAAQHF. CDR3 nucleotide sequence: TGTGCCAGCAGTTCCGCAGGGAACCCCGCGGCCCAGCATTTT.